Reported below is one T cell receptor (beta chain). Its matching antigen is unknown. This specimen comes from a study of PD-L1 blockade in urothelial cancer. About the research overall: The patients' atezolizumab therapy, 1,200 mg intravenously every 3 weeks, started in the mid-2010s. Analyses were performed on blood at 3 weeks after treatment start (the second dose) and at 6 weeks.

Profiled with immunoSEQ multiplex PCR; TCRdb holds only in-frame clones, not every one. The sample has about 120,000 clones, about 82% seen once. Germline V gene lookup returns CDR1 SGHRS and CDR2 YFSETQ. The ends were cut back, 4 bases at V and 0 bases at J, with 19 bases in the middle. The CDR3 length is 17 residues. General observations from the study: Tumor-associated TCR clones expanded more in blood at 3 weeks in patients with durable benefit.

Described time point: peripheral blood 6 weeks after treatment start. This sequence was found in a man between 45 and 60 years old with urothelial cancer. The specimen was PBMCs, collected around atezolizumab (anti-PD-L1) treatment. J is TRBJ1-1 and V is TRBV5-1; D possibly corresponds to TRBD1 (6 bases). The CDR3 nucleotides are TGCGCCAGCAGCCCGGCCGCGGACAGCTACCTGAACACTGAAGCTTTCTTT. This sequence encodes CASSPAADSYLNTEAFF. The variable domain in full, completed from reference TRBV5-1 and TRBJ1-1, reads KAGVTQTPRYLIKTRGQQVTLSCSPISGHRSVSWYQQTPGQGLQFLFEYFSETQRNKGNFPGRFSGRQFSNSRSEMNVSTLELGDSALYLCASSPAADSYLNTEAFFGQGTRLTVV.